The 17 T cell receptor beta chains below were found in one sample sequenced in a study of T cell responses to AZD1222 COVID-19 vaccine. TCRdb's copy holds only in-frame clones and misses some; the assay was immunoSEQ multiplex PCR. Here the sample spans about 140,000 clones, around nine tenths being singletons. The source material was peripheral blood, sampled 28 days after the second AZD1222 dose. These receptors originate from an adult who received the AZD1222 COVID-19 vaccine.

In DNA, the CDR3 is TGCAGTGGGGTGAGGGTAAGCGGCTACACCTTC. It encodes CSGVRVSGYTF. This chain links TRBV20-1 with TRBJ1-2; D uncertain. This CDR3 is built from 11 residues. CDR1 DFQATT and CDR2 SNEGSKA come from the germline V gene (reference sequence). Deletions cut 7 bases from V and 8 bases from J, with 14 bases between.

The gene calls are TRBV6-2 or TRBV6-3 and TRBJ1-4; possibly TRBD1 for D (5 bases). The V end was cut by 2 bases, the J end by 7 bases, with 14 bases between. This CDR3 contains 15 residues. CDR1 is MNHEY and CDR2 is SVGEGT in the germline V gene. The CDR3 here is CASSYNYGGGEKLFF. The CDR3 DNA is TGTGCCAGCAGTTACAACTATGGGGGAGGTGAAAAACTGTTTTTT.

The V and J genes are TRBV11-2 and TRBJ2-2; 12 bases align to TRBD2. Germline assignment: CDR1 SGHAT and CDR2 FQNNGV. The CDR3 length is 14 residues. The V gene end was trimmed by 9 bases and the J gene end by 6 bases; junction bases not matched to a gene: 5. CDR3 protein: CASPTSGRPGELFF. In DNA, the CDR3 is TGTGCCAGTCCGACTAGCGGGAGACCCGGGGAGCTGTTTTTT.

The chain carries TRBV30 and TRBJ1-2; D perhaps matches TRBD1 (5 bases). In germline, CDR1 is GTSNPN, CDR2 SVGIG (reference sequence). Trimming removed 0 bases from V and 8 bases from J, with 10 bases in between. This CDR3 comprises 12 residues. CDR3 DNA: TGTGCCTGGAGTGTCCAGGGTAAAGGCTACACCTTC. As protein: CAWSVQGKGYTF.

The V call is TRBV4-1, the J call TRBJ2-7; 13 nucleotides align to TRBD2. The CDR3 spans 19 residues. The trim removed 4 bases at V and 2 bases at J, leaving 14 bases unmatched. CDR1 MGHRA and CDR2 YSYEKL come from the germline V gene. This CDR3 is CASSPKNLQGTSGTYEQYF. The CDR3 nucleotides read TGCGCCAGCAGCCCGAAAAATCTCCAGGGGACTAGCGGGACCTACGAGCAGTACTTC.

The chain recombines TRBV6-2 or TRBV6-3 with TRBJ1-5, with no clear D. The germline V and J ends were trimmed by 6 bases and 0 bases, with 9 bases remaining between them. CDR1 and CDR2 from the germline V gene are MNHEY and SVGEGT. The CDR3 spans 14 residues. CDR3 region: CASSRALSNQPQHF. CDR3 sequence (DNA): TGTGCCAGCAGCCGGGCCCTTAGCAATCAGCCCCAGCATTTT.

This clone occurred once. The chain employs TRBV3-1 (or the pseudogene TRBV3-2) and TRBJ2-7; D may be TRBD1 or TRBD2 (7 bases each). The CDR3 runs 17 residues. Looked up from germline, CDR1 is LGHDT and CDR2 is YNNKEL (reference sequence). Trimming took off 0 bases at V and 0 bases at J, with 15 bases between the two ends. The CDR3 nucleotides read TGTGCCAGCAGCCAAGAATCAGGGGGGGTGTCCTCCTACGAGCAGTACTTC. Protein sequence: CASSQESGGVSSYEQYF.

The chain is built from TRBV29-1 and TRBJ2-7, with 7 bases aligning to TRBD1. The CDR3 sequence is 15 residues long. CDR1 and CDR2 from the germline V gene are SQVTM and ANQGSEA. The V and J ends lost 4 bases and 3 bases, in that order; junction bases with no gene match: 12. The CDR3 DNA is TGCAGCGTTGGGGGACGGCAGGGGGTTCTCTACGAGCAGTACTTC. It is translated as CSVGGRQGVLYEQYF.

CDR3 region: CASSSVTGGRPYEQYF. CDR3 nucleotides: TGTGCCAGCAGCTCCGTTACAGGGGGTCGGCCCTACGAGCAGTACTTC. The rearrangement uses TRBV7-3 and TRBJ2-7; 8 nucleotides align to TRBD1. CDR1 SGHTA and CDR2 FQGTGA come from the germline V gene. The CDR3 has 16 amino acids. Trimming at V came to 4 bases and at J to 2 bases, leaving 10 bases not matched to a gene.

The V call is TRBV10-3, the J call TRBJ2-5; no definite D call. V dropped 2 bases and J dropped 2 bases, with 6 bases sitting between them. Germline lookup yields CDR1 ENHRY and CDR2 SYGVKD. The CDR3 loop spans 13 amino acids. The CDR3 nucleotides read TGTGCCATCAGTGAGGTGGGGCAAGAGACCCAGTACTTC. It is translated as CAISEVGQETQYF.

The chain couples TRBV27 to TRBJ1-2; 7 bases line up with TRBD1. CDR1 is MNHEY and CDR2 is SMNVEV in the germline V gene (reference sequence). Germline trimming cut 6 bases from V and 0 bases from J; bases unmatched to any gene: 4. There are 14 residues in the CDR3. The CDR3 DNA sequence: TGTGCCAGCAGGAACAGGGGAACTAACTATGGCTACACCTTC. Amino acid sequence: CASRNRGTNYGYTF.

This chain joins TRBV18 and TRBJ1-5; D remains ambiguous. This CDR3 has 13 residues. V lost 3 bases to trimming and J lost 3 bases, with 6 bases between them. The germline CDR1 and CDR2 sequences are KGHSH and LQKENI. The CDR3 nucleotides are TGTGCCAGCTCACCCAACAACAATCAGCCCCAGCATTTT. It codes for CASSPNNNQPQHF.

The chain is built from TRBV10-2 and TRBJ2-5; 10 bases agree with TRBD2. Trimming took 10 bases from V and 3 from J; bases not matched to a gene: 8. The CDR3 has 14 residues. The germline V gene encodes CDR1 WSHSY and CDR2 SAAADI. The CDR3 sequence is CANLAGVREETQYF. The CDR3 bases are TGCGCCAACCTAGCGGGAGTTAGGGAAGAGACCCAGTACTTC.

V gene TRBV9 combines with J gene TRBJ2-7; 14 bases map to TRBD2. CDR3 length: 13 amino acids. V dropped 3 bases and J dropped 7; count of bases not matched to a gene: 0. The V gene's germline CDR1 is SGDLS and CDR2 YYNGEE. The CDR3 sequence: CASSGLAGGEQYF. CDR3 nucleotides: TGTGCCAGCAGCGGACTAGCGGGAGGGGAGCAGTACTTC.

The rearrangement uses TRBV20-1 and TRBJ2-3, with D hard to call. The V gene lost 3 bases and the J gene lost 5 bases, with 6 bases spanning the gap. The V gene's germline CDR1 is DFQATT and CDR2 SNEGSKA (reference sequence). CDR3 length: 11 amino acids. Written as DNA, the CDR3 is TGCAGTGCTAGGCCAGAAGATACGCAGTATTTT. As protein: CSARPEDTQYF.

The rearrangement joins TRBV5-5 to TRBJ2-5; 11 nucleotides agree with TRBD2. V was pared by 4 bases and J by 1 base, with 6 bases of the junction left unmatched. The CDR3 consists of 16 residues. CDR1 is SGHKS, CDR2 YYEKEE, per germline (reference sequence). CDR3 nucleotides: TGTGCCAGCAGCCAGGGTACTAGCGGGGGCCAAGAGACCCAGTACTTC. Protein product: CASSQGTSGGQETQYF.

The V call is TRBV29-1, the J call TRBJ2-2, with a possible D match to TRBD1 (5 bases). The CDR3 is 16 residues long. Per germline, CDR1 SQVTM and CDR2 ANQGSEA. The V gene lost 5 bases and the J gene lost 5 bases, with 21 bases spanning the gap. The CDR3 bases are TGCAGCGTTTTTAACCCCAGGGCTGGGTGGACCGGGGAGCTGTTTTTT. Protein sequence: CSVFNPRAGWTGELFF.